Below are 13 T cell receptor beta chains sequenced from a single sample in a study of blood T cell repertoires in COVID-19. Clones were read by immunoSEQ multiplex PCR, and TCRdb kept only the in-frame ones, dropping some. This sample has tens of thousands of clones, with more than 80% found just once. The sample consisted of peripheral blood. These receptors were taken from a man in his 70s with active COVID-19.

The genes are TRBV20-1 and TRBJ2-5, with D unresolved. The CDR3 length is 10 residues. The V end was cut by 5 bases, the J end by 10 bases, with 11 bases between. Germline V gene lookup returns CDR1 DFQATT and CDR2 SNEGSKA (reference sequence). In DNA, the CDR3 is TGCAGTGCTGCCCGAAAGAGCCAGTACTTC. It is translated as CSAARKSQYF.

The chain carries TRBV6-5 and TRBJ1-1; the D is unclear. Germline V gene lookup returns CDR1 MNHEY and CDR2 SVGAGI. Trimming removed 3 bases from V and 1 base from J, with 6 bases in between. This CDR3 is built from 13 residues. The CDR3 spells CASSYNGNTEAFF. The CDR3, as DNA: TGTGCCAGCAGTTATAACGGGAACACTGAAGCTTTCTTT.

The CDR3 DNA reads TGTGCCAGTAGCGGACAGGGAGCCACTGAAGCTTTCTTT. Its protein is CASSGQGATEAFF. The rearrangement joins TRBV19 to TRBJ1-1; 8 nucleotides line up with TRBD1. The germline V gene has CDR1 LNHDA and CDR2 SQIVND (reference sequence). Germline trimming cut 6 bases from V and 4 bases from J; bases unmatched to any gene: 4. There are 13 residues in the CDR3.

The chain joins TRBV7-2 to TRBJ1-2, with 7 bases aligning to TRBD1. This CDR3 is built from 13 residues. Germline lookup yields CDR1 SGHTA and CDR2 FQGNSA. The trim removed 5 bases at V and 2 bases at J, leaving 2 bases unmatched. CDR3 loop: CASSPQGNYGYTF. The DNA of the CDR3 is TGTGCCAGCAGCCCACAGGGGAACTATGGCTACACCTTC.

The chain recombines TRBV30 with TRBJ2-7; 9 nucleotides line up with TRBD1. Per germline, CDR1 GTSNPN and CDR2 SVGIG (reference sequence). J gave up 2 bases and V 3 bases, and 2 bases lay outside the gene matches. The CDR3 totals 13 residues. As DNA, the CDR3 is TGTGCCTGGAGCGGGACAGGGCCCTACGAGCAGTACTTC. This encodes CAWSGTGPYEQYF. The entire variable domain, with the rest obtained from reference TRBV30 and TRBJ2-7, is as follows: SQTIHQWPATLVQPVGSPLSLECTVEGTSNPNLYWYRQAAGRGLQLLFYSVGIGQISSEVPQNLSASRPQDRQFILSSKKLLLSDSGFYLCAWSGTGPYEQYFGPGTRLTVT.

The CDR3, as DNA: TGTGCCAGCAGCGTAGAAGGGGGCCCAGGTTGGGAACCCCTCCACTTT. Protein product: CASSVEGGPGWEPLHF. V gene TRBV9 combines with J gene TRBJ1-6; 7 bases are shared with TRBD1. The V and J ends lost 0 bases and 12 bases, in that order; junction bases with no gene match: 12. The CDR3 covers 16 residues. Germline CDR1 reads SGDLS; CDR2 reads YYNGEE.

The J gene is TRBJ1-2, the V gene TRBV28; D is perhaps TRBD1 (5 bases). With 5 bases removed from V and 4 bases from J, the gap between germline ends came to 14 bases. Germline CDR1 reads MDHEN; CDR2 reads SYDVKM. CDR3 size: 14 residues. The CDR3 DNA follows: TGTGCCAGCAGTCGACAGACAGTGAGCTATGGCTACACCTTC. This sequence encodes CASSRQTVSYGYTF.

The CDR3 nucleotides are TGTGCCAGCAGTTATCCCGGCAGGGCGAACACTGAAGCTTTCTTT. Amino acids: CASSYPGRANTEAFF. The chain carries TRBV6-2 or TRBV6-3 and TRBJ1-1; a weak D match, TRBD1 (5 bases). Germline-derived CDR1 and CDR2 are MNHEY and SVGEGT. This CDR3 region has 15 residues. Deletions cut 3 bases from V and 1 base from J, with 12 bases between.

The genes are TRBV6-6 and TRBJ2-7; 11 nucleotides match TRBD1. The CDR3 runs to 15 residues. After removal of 7 bases from V and 0 bases from J, the junction contained 5 bases not matched to a gene. CDR1 MNHNY and CDR2 SVGAGI come from the germline V gene (reference sequence). The CDR3 is CASKGGQGDSYEQYF. Here the CDR3 DNA reads TGTGCCAGCAAGGGGGGACAGGGGGACTCCTACGAGCAGTACTTC.

V is TRBV4-2 and J is TRBJ1-1; TRBD1 matches 9 bases. This CDR3 comprises 15 residues. After removal of 4 bases from V and 5 bases from J, the junction contained 8 bases not matched to a gene. Germline V gene lookup returns CDR1 LGHNA and CDR2 YNFKEQ. The CDR3 coding sequence is TGTGCCAGCAGCCCGAGGGACAGGGAACTAACTGAAGCTTTCTTT. It specifies CASSPRDRELTEAFF.

The chain recombines TRBV18 with TRBJ1-3, with no clear D. Germline values: CDR1 KGHSH, CDR2 LQKENI. V gave up 3 bases and J gave up 0 bases, with 12 bases separating them. This CDR3 comprises 16 residues. In DNA form, the CDR3 reads TGTGCCAGCTCACCGTCCAGCGTCTACTCTGGAAACACCATATATTTT. Translated: CASSPSSVYSGNTIYF.

The V and J genes are TRBV5-4 and TRBJ1-1; D remains unclear. This CDR3 spans 16 amino acids. Germline V gene lookup returns CDR1 SGHNT and CDR2 YYREEE (reference sequence). V lost 4 bases and J lost 0, with 16 bases in between. CDR3 protein: CASSPTLGLLNTEAFF. The DNA for the CDR3 is TGTGCCAGCAGCCCCACACTTGGGCTCCTGAACACTGAAGCTTTCTTT.

The CDR3: CASSLVGSGGVDEQFF. Here the CDR3 DNA reads TGTGCCAGCAGCTTAGTAGGTAGCGGGGGGGTCGATGAGCAGTTCTTC. The V gene is TRBV7-9, the J gene TRBJ2-1, with 11 nucleotides matching TRBD2. This CDR3 comprises 16 residues. Germline CDR1 is SEHNR and CDR2 is FQNEAQ (reference sequence). With V trimmed by 1 base and J by 8 bases, 7 bases remained unmatched.